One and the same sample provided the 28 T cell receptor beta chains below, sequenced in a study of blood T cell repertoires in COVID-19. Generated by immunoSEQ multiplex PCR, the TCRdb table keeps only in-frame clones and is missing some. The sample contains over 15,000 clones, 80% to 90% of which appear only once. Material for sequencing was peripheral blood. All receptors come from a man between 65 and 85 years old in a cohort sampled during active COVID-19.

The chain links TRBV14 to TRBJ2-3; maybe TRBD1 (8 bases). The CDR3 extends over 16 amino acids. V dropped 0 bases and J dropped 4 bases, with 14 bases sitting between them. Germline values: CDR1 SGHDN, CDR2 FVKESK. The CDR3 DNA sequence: TGTGCCAGCAGCCAAGAGGTCACAGGGGGGGCAGATACGCAGTATTTT. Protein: CASSQEVTGGADTQYF.

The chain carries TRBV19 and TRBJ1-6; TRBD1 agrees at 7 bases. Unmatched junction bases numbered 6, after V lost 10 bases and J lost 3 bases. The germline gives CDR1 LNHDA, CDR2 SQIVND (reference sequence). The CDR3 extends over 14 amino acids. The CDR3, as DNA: TGTGCCACCCAACGGGACAGCTATAATTCACCCCTCCACTTT. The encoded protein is CATQRDSYNSPLHF.

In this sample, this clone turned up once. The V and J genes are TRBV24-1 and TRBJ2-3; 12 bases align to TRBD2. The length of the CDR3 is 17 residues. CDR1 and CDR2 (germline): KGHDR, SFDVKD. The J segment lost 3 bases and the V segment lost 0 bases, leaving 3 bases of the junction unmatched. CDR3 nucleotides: TGTGCCACCAGTGATTTGCCCCTAGCGGGAGGGACAGATACGCAGTATTTT. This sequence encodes CATSDLPLAGGTDTQYF.

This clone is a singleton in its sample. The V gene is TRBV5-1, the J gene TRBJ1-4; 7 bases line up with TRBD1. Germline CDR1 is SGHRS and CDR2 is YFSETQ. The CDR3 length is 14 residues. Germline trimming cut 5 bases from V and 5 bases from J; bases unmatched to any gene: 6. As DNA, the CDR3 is TGCGCCAGCAGTTGGGCACAGGGGAATGAAAAACTGTTTTTT. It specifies CASSWAQGNEKLFF. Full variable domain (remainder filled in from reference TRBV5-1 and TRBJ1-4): KAGVTQTPRYLIKTRGQQVTLSCSPISGHRSVSWYQQTPGQGLQFLFEYFSETQRNKGNFPGRFSGRQFSNSRSEMNVSTLELGDSALYLCASSWAQGNEKLFFGSGTQLSVL.

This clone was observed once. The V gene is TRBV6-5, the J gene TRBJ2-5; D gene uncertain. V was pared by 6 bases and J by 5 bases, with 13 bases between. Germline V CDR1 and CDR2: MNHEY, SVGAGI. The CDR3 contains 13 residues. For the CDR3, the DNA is TGTGCCAGCAGAGATAGTGAGTGGGAGACCCAGTACTTC. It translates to CASRDSEWETQYF.

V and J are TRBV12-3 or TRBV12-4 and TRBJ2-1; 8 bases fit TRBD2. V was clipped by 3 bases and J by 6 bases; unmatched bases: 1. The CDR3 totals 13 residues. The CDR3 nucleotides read TGTGCCAGCAGTTTTAGCGGGACCAATGAGCAGTTCTTC. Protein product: CASSFSGTNEQFF.

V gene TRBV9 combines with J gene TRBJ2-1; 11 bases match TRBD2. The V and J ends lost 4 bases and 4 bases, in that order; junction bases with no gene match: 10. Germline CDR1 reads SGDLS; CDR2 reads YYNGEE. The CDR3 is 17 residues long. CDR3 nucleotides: TGTGCCAGCAGCACATACACCGGGACTAGCGGATACAATGAGCAGTTCTTC. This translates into CASSTYTGTSGYNEQFF.

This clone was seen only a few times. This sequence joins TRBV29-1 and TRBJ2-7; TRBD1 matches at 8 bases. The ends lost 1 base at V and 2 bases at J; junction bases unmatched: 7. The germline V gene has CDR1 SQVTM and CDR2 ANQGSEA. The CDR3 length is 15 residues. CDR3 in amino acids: CSVEVLGTGTYEQYF. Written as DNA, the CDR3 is TGCAGCGTTGAAGTACTCGGGACAGGAACCTACGAGCAGTACTTC.

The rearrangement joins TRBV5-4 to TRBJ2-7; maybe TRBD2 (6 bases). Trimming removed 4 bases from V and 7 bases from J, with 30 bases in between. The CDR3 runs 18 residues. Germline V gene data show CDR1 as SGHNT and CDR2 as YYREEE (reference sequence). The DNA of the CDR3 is TGTGCCAGCAGCCCCGGGACTGGAACGCATGGATATGGAGGTGAGCAGTACTTC. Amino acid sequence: CASSPGTGTHGYGGEQYF.

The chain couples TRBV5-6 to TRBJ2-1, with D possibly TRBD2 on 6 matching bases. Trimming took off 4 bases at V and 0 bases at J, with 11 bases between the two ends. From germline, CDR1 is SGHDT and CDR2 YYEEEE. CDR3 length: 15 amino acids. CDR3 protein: CASSPDYSSYNEQFF. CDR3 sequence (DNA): TGTGCCAGCAGCCCGGACTACAGCTCCTACAATGAGCAGTTCTTC.

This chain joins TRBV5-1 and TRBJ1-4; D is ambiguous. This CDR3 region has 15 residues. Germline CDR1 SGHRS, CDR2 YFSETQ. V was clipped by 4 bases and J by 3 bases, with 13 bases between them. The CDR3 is CASSPLGAANEKLFF. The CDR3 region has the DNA TGCGCCAGCAGCCCTCTAGGTGCTGCTAATGAAAAACTGTTTTTT. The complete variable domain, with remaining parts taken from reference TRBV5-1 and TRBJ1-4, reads KAGVTQTPRYLIKTRGQQVTLSCSPISGHRSVSWYQQTPGQGLQFLFEYFSETQRNKGNFPGRFSGRQFSNSRSEMNVSTLELGDSALYLCASSPLGAANEKLFFGSGTQLSVL.

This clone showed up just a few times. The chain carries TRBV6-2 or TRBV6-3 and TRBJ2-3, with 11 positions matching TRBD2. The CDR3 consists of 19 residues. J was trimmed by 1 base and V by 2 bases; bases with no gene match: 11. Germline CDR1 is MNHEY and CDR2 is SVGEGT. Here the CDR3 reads CASSYGLAGGRRGTDTQYF. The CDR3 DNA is TGTGCCAGCAGTTACGGCCTAGCGGGAGGTCGTAGGGGCACAGATACGCAGTATTTT.

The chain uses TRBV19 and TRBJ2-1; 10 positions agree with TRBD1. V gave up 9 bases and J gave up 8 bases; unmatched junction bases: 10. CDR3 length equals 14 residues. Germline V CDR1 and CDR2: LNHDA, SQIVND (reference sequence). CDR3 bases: TGTGCCAGCCTCCAGAGGGACAGGGGCTATGAGCAGTTCTTC. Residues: CASLQRDRGYEQFF.

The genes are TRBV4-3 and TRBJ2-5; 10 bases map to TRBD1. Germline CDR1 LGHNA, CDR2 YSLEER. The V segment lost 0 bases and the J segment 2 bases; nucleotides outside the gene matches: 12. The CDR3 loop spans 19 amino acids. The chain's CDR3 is CASSQEGQGRQRGQETQYF. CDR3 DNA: TGCGCCAGCAGCCAAGAGGGACAGGGGCGACAGCGGGGACAAGAGACCCAGTACTTC.

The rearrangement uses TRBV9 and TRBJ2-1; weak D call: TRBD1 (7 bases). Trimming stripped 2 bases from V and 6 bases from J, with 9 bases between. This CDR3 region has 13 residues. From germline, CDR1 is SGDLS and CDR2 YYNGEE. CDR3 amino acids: CASSVQGGNEQFF. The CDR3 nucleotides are TGTGCCAGCAGCGTCCAGGGGGGCAATGAGCAGTTCTTC.

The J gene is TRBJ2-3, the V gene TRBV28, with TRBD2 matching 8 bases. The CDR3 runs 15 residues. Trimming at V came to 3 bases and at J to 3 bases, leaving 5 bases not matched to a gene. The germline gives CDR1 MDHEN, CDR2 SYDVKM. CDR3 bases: TGTGCCAGCAGTTTTGGAGCGGGAGTTACAGATACGCAGTATTTT. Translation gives CASSFGAGVTDTQYF.

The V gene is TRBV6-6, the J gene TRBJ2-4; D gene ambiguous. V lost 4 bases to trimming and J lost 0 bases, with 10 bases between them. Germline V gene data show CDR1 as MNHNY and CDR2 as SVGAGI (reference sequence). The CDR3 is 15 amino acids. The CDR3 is CASSSSRLAKNIQYF. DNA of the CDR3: TGTGCCAGCAGTTCCTCCAGACTAGCCAAAAACATTCAGTACTTC.

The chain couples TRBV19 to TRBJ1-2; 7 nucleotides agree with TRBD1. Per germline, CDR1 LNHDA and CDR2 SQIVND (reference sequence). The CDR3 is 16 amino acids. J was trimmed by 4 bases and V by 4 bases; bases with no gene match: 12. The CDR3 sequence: CASSRGTASSAYGYTF. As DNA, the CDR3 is TGTGCCAGTAGTAGAGGGACAGCCAGTTCCGCCTATGGCTACACCTTC.

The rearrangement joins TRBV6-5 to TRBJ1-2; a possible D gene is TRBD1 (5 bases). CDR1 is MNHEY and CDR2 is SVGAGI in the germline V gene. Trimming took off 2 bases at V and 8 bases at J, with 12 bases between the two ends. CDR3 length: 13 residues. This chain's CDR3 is CASSYAGRGGYTF. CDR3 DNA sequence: TGTGCCAGCAGTTACGCAGGGCGAGGAGGCTACACCTTC.

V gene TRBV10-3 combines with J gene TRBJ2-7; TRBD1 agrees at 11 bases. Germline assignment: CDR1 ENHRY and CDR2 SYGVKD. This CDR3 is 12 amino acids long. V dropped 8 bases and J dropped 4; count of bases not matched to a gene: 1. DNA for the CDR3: TGTGCCATCGGGACAGGGGGGTACGAGCAGTACTTC. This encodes CAIGTGGYEQYF.

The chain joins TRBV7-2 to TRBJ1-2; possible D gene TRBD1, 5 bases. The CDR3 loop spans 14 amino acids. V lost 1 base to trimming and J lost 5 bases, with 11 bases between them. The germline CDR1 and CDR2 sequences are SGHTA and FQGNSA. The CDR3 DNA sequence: TGTGCCAGCAGCTTAGTGGCGACAGATTATGGCTACACCTTC. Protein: CASSLVATDYGYTF.

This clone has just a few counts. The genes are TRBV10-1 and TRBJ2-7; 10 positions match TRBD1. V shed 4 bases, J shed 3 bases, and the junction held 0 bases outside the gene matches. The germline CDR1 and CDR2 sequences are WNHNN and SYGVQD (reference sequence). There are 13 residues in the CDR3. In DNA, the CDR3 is TGCGCCAGCAGTGGGACAGGGGGCTACGAGCAGTACTTC. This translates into CASSGTGGYEQYF.

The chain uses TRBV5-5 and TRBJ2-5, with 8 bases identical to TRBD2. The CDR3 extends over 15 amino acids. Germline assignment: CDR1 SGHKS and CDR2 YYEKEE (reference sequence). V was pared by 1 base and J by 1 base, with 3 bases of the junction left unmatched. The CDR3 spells CASSLYSGTQETQYF. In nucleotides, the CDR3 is TGTGCCAGCAGCTTGTATAGCGGGACCCAAGAGACCCAGTACTTC.

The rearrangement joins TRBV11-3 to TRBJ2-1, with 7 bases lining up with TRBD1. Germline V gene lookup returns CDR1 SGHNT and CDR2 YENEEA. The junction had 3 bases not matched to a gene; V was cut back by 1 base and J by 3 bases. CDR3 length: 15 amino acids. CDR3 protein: CASSLGDSDYNEQFF. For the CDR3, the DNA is TGTGCCAGCAGCTTAGGGGACAGTGACTACAATGAGCAGTTCTTC.

Here the CDR3 DNA reads TGTGCCAGCAGCTTAGAGGGCTCGCACGGCGAGACCCAGTACTTC. It is translated as CASSLEGSHGETQYF. The gene calls are TRBV11-3 and TRBJ2-5; D ambiguous. The CDR3 extends over 15 amino acids. The V end lost 0 bases, the J end lost 5 bases, and 13 bases lay between the germline ends. Germline-derived CDR1 and CDR2 are SGHNT and YENEEA.

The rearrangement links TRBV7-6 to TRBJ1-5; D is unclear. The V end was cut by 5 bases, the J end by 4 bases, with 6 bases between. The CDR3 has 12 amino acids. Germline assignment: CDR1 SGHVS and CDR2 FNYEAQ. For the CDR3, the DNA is TGTGCCAGCAGCCTCCCGAATCAGCCCCAGCATTTT. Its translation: CASSLPNQPQHF.

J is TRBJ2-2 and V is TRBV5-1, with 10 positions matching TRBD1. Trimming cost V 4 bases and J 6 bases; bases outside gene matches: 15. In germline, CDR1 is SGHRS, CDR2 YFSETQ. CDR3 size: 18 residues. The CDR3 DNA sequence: TGCGCCAGCAGCGTGACGGACAGGGGGAAAGTTACTGCCGGGGAGCTGTTTTTT. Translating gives CASSVTDRGKVTAGELFF.

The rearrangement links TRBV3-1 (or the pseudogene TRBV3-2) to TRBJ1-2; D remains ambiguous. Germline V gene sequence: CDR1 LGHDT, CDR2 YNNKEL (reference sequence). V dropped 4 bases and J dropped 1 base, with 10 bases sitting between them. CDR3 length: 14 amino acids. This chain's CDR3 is CASSLNTVNYGYTF. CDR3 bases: TGTGCCAGCAGCCTTAATACAGTTAACTATGGCTACACCTTC.